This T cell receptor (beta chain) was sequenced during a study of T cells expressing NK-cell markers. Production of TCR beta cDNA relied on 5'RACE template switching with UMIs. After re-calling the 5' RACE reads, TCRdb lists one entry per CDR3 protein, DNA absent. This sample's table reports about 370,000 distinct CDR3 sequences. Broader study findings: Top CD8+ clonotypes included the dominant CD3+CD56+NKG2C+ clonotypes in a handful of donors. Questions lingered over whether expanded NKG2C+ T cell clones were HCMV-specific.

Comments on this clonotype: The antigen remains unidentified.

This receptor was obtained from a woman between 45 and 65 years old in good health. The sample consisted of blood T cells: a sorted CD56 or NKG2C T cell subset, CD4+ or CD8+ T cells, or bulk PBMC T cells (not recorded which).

The CDR3 region is CASRREREANNEQFF. The chain employs TRBV5-1 and TRBJ2-1; the D call from TCRdb, TRBD2, cannot be confirmed without DNA. The CDR3 has 15 residues. The germline V gene encodes CDR1 SGHRS and CDR2 YFSETQ.